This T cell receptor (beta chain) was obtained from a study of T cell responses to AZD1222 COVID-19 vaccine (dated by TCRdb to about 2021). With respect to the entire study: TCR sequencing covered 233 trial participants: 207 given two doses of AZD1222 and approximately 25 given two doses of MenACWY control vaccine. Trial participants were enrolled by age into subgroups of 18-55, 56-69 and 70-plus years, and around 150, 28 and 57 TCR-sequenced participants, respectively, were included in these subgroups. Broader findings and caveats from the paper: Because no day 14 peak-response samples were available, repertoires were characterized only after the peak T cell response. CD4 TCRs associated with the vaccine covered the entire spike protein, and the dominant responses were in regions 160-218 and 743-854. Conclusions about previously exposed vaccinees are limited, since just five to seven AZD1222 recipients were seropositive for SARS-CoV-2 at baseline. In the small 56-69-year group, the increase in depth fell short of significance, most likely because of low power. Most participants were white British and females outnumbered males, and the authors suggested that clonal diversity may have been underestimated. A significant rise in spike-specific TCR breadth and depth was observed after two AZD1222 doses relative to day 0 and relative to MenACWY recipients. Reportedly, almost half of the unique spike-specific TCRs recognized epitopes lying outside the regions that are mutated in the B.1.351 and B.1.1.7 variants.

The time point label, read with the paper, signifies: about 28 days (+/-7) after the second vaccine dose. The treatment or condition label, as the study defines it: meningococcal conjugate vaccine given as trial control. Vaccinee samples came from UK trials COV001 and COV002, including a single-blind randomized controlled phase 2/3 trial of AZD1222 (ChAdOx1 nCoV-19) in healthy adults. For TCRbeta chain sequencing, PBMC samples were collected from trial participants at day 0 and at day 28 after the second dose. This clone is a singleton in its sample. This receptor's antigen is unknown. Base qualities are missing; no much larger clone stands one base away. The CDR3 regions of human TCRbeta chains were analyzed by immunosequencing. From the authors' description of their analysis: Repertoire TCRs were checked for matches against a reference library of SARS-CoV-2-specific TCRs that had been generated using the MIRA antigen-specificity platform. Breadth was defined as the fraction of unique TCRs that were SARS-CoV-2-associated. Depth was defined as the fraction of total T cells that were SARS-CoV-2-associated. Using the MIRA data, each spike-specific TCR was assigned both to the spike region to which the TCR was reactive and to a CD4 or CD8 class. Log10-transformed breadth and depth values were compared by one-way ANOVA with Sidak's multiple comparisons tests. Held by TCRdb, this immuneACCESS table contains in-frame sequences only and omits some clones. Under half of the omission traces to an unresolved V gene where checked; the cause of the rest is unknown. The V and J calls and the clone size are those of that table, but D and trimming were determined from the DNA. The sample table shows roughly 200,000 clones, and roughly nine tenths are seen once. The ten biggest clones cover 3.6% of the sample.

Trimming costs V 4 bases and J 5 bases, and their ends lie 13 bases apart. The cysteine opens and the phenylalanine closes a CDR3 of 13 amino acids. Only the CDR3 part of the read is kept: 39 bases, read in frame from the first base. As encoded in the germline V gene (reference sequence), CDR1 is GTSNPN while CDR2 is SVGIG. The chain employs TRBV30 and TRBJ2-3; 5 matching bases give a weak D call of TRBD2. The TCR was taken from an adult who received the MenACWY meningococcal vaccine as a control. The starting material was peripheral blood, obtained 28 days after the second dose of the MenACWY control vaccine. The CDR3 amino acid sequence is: CAWNRLAGDTQYF. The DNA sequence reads TGTGCCTGGAACCGTCTAGCAGGAGATACGCAGTATTTT. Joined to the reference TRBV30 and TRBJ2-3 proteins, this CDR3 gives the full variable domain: SQTIHQWPATLVQPVGSPLSLECTVEGTSNPNLYWYRQAAGRGLQLLFYSVGIGQISSEVPQNLSASRPQDRQFILSSKKLLLSDSGFYLCAWNRLAGDTQYFGPGTRLTVL.